This is a list of T cell receptor beta chains from one sample in a study of T cells after posttransplantation cyclophosphamide. Here immunoSEQ multiplex PCR was the method, and the copy in TCRdb shows in-frame clones only, minus some. This table holds around 1,600 clones, about 86% found once. Sequences were obtained from CD8+ T cells sorted from bone marrow. The receptor source for this set is a woman between 50 and 59 years old in good health and a related stem cell transplant donor. Both conserved end residues are part of each CDR3. Each record gives: J gene, clone size, V gene, D gene, CDR3 protein, CDR3 DNA. D genes are given only for firm matches. The listing skips clone size in some rows; elsewhere it reads once, few, many or a size class.

j_call: TRBJ2-7
clone_size: NA
v_call: TRBV7-6
d_call: NA
cdr3_aa: CASSSTMSSYEQYF
cdr3_nt: TGTGCCAGCAGCTCAACGATGAGCTCCTACGAGCAGTACTTC

j_call: TRBJ1-1
clone_size: NA
v_call: TRBV5-4
d_call: NA
cdr3_aa: CASSLEGAFKAFF
cdr3_nt: TGTGCCAGCAGCTTGGAAGGGGCGTTTAAAGCTTTCTTT

j_call: TRBJ2-3
clone_size: NA
v_call: TRBV9
d_call: TRBD2
cdr3_aa: CASPLAGVTDTQYF
cdr3_nt: TGTGCCAGCCCACTAGCGGGGGTCACAGATACGCAGTATTTT

j_call: TRBJ1-1
clone_size: NA
v_call: TRBV30
d_call: NA
cdr3_aa: CAWANPQGSPNTEAFF
cdr3_nt: TGTGCCTGGGCCAATCCCCAGGGGTCCCCGAACACTGAAGCTTTCTTT

j_call: TRBJ2-1
clone_size: NA
v_call: TRBV5-8
d_call: TRBD2
cdr3_aa: CASSSRGGGYNEQFF
cdr3_nt: TGTGCCAGCAGCTCGAGGGGCGGGGGTTACAATGAGCAGTTCTTC

j_call: TRBJ2-1
clone_size: NA
v_call: TRBV27
d_call: TRBD2
cdr3_aa: CASVDGTSGYNEQFF
cdr3_nt: TGTGCCAGCGTCGACGGGACTAGCGGTTACAATGAGCAGTTCTTC

j_call: TRBJ1-5
clone_size: NA
v_call: TRBV5-8
d_call: NA
cdr3_aa: CASSLGTGNQPQHF
cdr3_nt: TGTGCCAGCAGCTTGGGCACAGGTAATCAGCCCCAGCATTTT

j_call: TRBJ2-5
clone_size: NA
v_call: TRBV5-1
d_call: TRBD2
cdr3_aa: CASSGGTSGSLETQYF
cdr3_nt: TGCGCCAGCAGCGGGGGGACTAGCGGGAGCCTGGAGACCCAGTACTTC

j_call: TRBJ1-4
clone_size: once
v_call: TRBV6-6
d_call: NA
cdr3_aa: CASSYGFGVDEKLFF
cdr3_nt: TGTGCCAGCAGTTATGGGTTCGGGGTGGACGAAAAACTGTTTTTT

j_call: TRBJ2-4
clone_size: NA
v_call: TRBV4-1
d_call: TRBD1
cdr3_aa: CASSPRTGRAKNIQYF
cdr3_nt: TGCGCCAGCAGCCCCCGGACAGGGAGGGCCAAAAACATTCAGTACTTC

j_call: TRBJ2-3
clone_size: NA
v_call: TRBV28
d_call: TRBD2
cdr3_aa: CASSGGTSFTDTQYF
cdr3_nt: TGTGCCAGCAGTGGGGGGACTAGCTTCACAGATACGCAGTATTTT

j_call: TRBJ2-7
clone_size: NA
v_call: TRBV21-1
d_call: NA
cdr3_aa: CASSKVGQAIPYEQYF
cdr3_nt: TGTGCCAGCAGCAAAGTGGGACAGGCGATCCCCTACGAGCAGTACTTC

j_call: TRBJ2-6
clone_size: NA
v_call: TRBV7-8
d_call: NA
cdr3_aa: CASSMFQFTHKSRANVLTF
cdr3_nt: TGTGCCAGCAGCATGTTTCAGTTTACCCACAAAAGTCGGGCCAACGTCCTGACTTTC

j_call: TRBJ2-7
clone_size: NA
v_call: TRBV27
d_call: TRBD2
cdr3_aa: CASSFRGGYEQYF
cdr3_nt: TGTGCCAGCAGTTTTCGGGGGGGCTACGAGCAGTACTTC

j_call: TRBJ2-7
clone_size: NA
v_call: TRBV7-9
d_call: TRBD2
cdr3_aa: CASSFGAGGTEQYF
cdr3_nt: TGTGCCAGCAGCTTCGGGGCGGGGGGGACCGAGCAGTACTTC

j_call: TRBJ1-2
clone_size: NA
v_call: TRBV6-1
d_call: NA
cdr3_aa: CASSEGVGGPANYGYTF
cdr3_nt: TGTGCCAGCAGTGAAGGGGTGGGGGGGCCGGCTAACTATGGCTACACCTTC

j_call: TRBJ2-6
clone_size: NA
v_call: TRBV5-1
d_call: NA
cdr3_aa: CASSYSGANVLTF
cdr3_nt: TGCGCCAGCAGTTACTCTGGGGCCAACGTCCTGACTTTC

j_call: TRBJ1-2
clone_size: NA
v_call: TRBV7-9
d_call: TRBD1
cdr3_aa: CASSSSGTEEGYTF
cdr3_nt: TGTGCCAGCAGCTCCTCCGGGACAGAAGAAGGCTACACCTTC

j_call: TRBJ2-3
clone_size: NA
v_call: TRBV5-1
d_call: NA
cdr3_aa: CASSLAVTRADTQYF
cdr3_nt: TGCGCCAGCAGCTTGGCCGTGACTAGGGCAGATACGCAGTATTTT

j_call: TRBJ2-4
clone_size: NA
v_call: TRBV29-1
d_call: NA
cdr3_aa: CSAQGGSKNIQYF
cdr3_nt: TGCAGCGCCCAGGGGGGATCCAAAAACATTCAGTACTTC

j_call: TRBJ2-1
clone_size: once
v_call: TRBV9
d_call: TRBD2
cdr3_aa: CASSVGGGRALGNEQFF
cdr3_nt: TGTGCCAGCAGCGTAGGAGGCGGGAGGGCCTTAGGAAATGAGCAGTTCTTC

j_call: TRBJ2-3
clone_size: NA
v_call: TRBV7-9
d_call: TRBD2
cdr3_aa: CASSPGLAGATDTQYF
cdr3_nt: TGTGCCAGCAGCCCCGGACTAGCGGGAGCCACAGATACGCAGTATTTT

j_call: TRBJ1-3
clone_size: NA
v_call: TRBV7-9
d_call: NA
cdr3_aa: CASSLSESGGNTIYF
cdr3_nt: TGTGCCAGCAGCTTATCAGAATCCGGGGGAAACACCATATATTTT

j_call: TRBJ1-5
clone_size: once
v_call: TRBV10-3
d_call: NA
cdr3_aa: CAISGDNSNQPQHF
cdr3_nt: TGTGCCATCAGTGGAGATAATAGCAATCAGCCCCAGCATTTT

j_call: TRBJ2-5
clone_size: NA
v_call: TRBV25-1
d_call: TRBD1
cdr3_aa: CASSAGTGGLEETQYF
cdr3_nt: TGTGCCAGCAGCGCAGGGACAGGGGGTTTGGAAGAGACCCAGTACTTC

j_call: TRBJ1-2
clone_size: NA
v_call: TRBV18
d_call: TRBD1
cdr3_aa: CASSFLGQVARDGYTF
cdr3_nt: TGTGCCAGCTCATTCCTTGGACAGGTCGCCCGGGATGGCTACACCTTC

j_call: TRBJ2-1
clone_size: NA
v_call: TRBV10-3
d_call: TRBD1
cdr3_aa: CAITSGTGTNEQFF
cdr3_nt: TGTGCCATTACATCCGGGACAGGGACCAATGAGCAGTTCTTC

j_call: TRBJ2-1
clone_size: NA
v_call: TRBV7-9
d_call: TRBD2
cdr3_aa: CASSPPGGSAYNEQFF
cdr3_nt: TGTGCCAGCAGCCCCCCGGGGGGATCCGCCTACAATGAGCAGTTCTTC